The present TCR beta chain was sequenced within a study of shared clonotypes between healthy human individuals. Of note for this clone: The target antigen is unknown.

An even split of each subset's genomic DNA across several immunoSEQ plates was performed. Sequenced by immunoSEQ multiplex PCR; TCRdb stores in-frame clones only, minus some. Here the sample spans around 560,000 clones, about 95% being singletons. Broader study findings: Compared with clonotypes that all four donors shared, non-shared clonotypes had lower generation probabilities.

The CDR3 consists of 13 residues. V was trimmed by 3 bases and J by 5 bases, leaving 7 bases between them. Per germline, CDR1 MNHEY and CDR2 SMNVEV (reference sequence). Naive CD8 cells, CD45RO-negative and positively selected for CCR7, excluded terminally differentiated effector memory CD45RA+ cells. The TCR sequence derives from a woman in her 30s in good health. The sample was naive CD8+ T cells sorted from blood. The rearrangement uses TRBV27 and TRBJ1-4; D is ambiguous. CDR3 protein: CASSFSGNEKLFF. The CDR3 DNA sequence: TGTGCCAGCAGTTTTAGCGGAAATGAAAAACTGTTTTTT.